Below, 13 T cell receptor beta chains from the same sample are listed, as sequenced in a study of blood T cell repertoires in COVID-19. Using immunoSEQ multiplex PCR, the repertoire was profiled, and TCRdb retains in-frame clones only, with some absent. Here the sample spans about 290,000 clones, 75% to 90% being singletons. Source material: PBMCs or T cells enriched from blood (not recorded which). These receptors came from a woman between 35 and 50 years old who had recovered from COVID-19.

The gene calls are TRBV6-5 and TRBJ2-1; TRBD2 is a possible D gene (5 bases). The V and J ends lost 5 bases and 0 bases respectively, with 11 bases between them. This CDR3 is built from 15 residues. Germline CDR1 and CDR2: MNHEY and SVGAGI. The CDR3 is CASSRTSRSYNEQFF. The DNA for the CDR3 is TGTGCCAGCAGTCGGACTTCTCGCTCCTACAATGAGCAGTTCTTC.

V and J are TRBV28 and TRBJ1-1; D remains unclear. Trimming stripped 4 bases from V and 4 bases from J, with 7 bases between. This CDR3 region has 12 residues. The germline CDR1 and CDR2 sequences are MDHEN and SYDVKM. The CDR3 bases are TGTGCCAGCAGTTCCCATTTCACTGAAGCTTTCTTT. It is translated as CASSSHFTEAFF.

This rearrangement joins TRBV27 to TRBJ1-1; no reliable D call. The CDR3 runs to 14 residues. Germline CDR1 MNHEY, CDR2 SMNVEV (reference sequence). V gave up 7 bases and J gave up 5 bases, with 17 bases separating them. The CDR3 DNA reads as TGTGCCAGCATGGCTCAGAGAGCTAGAACTGAAGCTTTCTTT. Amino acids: CASMAQRARTEAFF.

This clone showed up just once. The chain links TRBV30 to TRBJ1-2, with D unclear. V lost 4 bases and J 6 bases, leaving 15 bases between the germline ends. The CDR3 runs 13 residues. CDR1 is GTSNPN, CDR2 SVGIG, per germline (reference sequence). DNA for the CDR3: TGTGCCTGGACTCTTGGGTCGGGTCATGGCTACACCTTC. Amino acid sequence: CAWTLGSGHGYTF.

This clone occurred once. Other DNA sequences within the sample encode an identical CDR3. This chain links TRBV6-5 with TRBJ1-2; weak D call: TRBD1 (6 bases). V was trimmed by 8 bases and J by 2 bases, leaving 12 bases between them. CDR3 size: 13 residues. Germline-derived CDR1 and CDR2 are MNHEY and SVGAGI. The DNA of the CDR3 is TGTGCCAGCTCGCTAGGACAGAACTATGGCTACACCTTC. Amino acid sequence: CASSLGQNYGYTF.

The CDR3 coding sequence is TGTGCCAGCAAAATGGACTTGACCGAAGCTTTCTTT. It codes for CASKMDLTEAFF. The chain combines TRBV2 with TRBJ1-1; D is undetermined. The germline V gene has CDR1 SNHLY and CDR2 FYNNEI. The V gene lost 7 bases and the J gene lost 8 bases, with 14 bases spanning the gap. CDR3 size: 12 residues.

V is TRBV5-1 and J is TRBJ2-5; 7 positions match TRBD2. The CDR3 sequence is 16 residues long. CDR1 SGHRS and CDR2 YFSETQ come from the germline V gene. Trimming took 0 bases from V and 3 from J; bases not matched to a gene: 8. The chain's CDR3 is CASSLVSGGNKETQYF. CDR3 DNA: TGCGCCAGCAGCTTGGTGTCGGGGGGAAATAAAGAGACCCAGTACTTC. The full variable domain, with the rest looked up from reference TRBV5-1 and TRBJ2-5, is KAGVTQTPRYLIKTRGQQVTLSCSPISGHRSVSWYQQTPGQGLQFLFEYFSETQRNKGNFPGRFSGRQFSNSRSEMNVSTLELGDSALYLCASSLVSGGNKETQYFGPGTRLLVL.

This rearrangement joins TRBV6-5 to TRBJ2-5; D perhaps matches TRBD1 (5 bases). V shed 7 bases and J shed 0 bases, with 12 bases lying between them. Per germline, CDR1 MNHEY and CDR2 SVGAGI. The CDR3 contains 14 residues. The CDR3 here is CASKGAYNQETQYF. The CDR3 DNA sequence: TGTGCCAGCAAAGGGGCGTACAACCAAGAGACCCAGTACTTC.

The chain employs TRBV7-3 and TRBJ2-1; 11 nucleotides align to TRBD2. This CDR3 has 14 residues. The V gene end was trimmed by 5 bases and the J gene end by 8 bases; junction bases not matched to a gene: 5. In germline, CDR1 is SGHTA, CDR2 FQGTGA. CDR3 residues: CASSISGGADEQFF. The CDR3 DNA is TGTGCCAGCAGCATTAGCGGGGGGGCCGATGAGCAGTTCTTC.

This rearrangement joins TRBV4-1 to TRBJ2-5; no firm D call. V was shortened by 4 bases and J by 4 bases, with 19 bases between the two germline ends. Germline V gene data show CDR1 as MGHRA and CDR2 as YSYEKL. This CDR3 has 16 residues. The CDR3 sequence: CASSPIVRSSRETQYF. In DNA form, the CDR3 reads TGCGCCAGCAGCCCAATAGTCCGGAGCAGTCGAGAGACCCAGTACTTC.

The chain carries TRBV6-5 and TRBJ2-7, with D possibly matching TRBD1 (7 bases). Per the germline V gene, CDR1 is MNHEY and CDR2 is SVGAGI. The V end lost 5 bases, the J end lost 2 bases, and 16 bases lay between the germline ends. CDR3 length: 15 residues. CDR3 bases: TGTGCCAGCAGTCCAGGGGGGAGCAAAACCTACGAGCAGTACTTC. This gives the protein CASSPGGSKTYEQYF.

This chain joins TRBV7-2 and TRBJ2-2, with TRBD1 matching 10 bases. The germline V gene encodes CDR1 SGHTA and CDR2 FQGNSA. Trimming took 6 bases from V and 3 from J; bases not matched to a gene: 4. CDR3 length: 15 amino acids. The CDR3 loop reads CASRGGQGYTGELFF. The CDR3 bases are TGTGCCAGCAGGGGGGGACAGGGGTACACCGGGGAGCTGTTTTTT.

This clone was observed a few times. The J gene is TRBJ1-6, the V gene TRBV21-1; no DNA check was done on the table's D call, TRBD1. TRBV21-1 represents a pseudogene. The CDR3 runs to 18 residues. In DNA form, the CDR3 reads TGTGCCAGCAGCAAACCTCGAAAGGACAGGCGGGGAGAGGGGGCCCTCCACTTT. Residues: CASSKPRKDRRGEGALHF.